The clone carrying this T cell receptor beta chain has a handful of counts. The antigen remains undetermined. Sequencing of the DNA from cultured CD4+ T cells was carried out with the Oncomine TCR Beta short-read assay. TCRdb re-called the PCR reads through MiXCR, storing one row per CDR3 protein. The table has 10,000 to 15,000 distinct CDR3 sequences, around 56% seen once; the top ten hold roughly 17%. The length of the CDR3 is 14 residues. The V segment lost 2 bases and the J segment 6 bases; nucleotides outside the gene matches: 4. Germline CDR1 and CDR2: MDHEN and SYDVKM. This specimen belongs to a study of vaccination and CD4 T cells after COVID-19. The treatment was: roughly nine-day PBMC culture with coronavirus spike peptide pools or control peptides (ViraFEST assay).

The chain recombines TRBV28 with TRBJ2-5; TRBD2 matches at 9 bases. Sequenced material: CD4+ T cells from blood, cultured in vitro. The sequence was collected from a human donor who had recovered from COVID-19. CDR3 protein: CASSLAGGVQTQYF. Here the CDR3 DNA reads TGTGCCAGCAGTTTAGCGGGAGGGGTCCAGACCCAGTACTTC.